Presented here are 3 T cell receptor beta chains from one specimen sequenced in a study of cytomegalovirus exposure and HLA in healthy donors. The primer mix had 60 Vbeta and 13 Jbeta primers. Sequenced by immunoSEQ multiplex PCR; TCRdb stores in-frame clones only, minus some. The table records more than 110,000 clones, about 78% of them present only once. Sequenced material: PBMCs. These TCRs come from a male donor in good health and CMV-seronegative.

This clone has a handful of counts. CDR3 region: CASSLREQFF. CDR3 bases: TGTGCCAGCAGTCTGAGGGAGCAGTTCTTC. The rearrangement links TRBV6-6 to TRBJ2-1; D uncertain. Trimming took off 5 bases at V and 10 bases at J, with 6 bases between the two ends. Germline V gene lookup returns CDR1 MNHNY and CDR2 SVGAGI (reference sequence). The CDR3 runs to 10 residues.

CDR3 DNA: TGTGCCAGCAGCCAACAAGGACAGGCGGCGAGCTCCTATAATTCACCCCTCCACTTT. This translates into CASSQQGQAASSYNSPLHF. The V call is TRBV14, the J call TRBJ1-6, with TRBD1 identical over 7 bases. Germline CDR1 and CDR2: SGHDN and FVKESK. CDR3 length: 19 residues. V was pared by 2 bases and J by 0 bases, with 10 bases of the junction left unmatched.

The chain links TRBV2 to TRBJ2-5, with D unclear. This CDR3 contains 13 residues. The V end lost 1 base, the J end lost 7 bases, and 10 bases lay between the germline ends. Germline lookup yields CDR1 SNHLY and CDR2 FYNNEI. Here the CDR3 reads CASSEGGVGTQYF. CDR3 bases: TGTGCCAGCAGTGAAGGAGGTGTGGGGACCCAGTACTTC.